The 10 T cell receptor beta chains listed next were all sequenced from one sample in a study of post-analysis software for immune sequencing data. These receptors' targets are unknown. Regarding the study as a whole: Among a handful of TRBV segments more frequent in patients than controls were TRBV5-6, TRBV5-1 and TRBV20-1.

TCR beta libraries were prepared from cDNA with unique molecular identifiers. TCRdb redid the calling of the PCR reads with MiXCR, one entry per CDR3 protein. The sample yields a few hundred thousand distinct CDR3 sequences, about a third seen once. The sequenced material came from blood. Receptor source: a girl aged 10-17 years with multiple sclerosis.

The chain combines TRBV18 with TRBJ2-2, with a possible D match to TRBD2 (6 bases). Germline CDR1 reads KGHSH; CDR2 reads LQKENI. Trimming removed 0 bases at V and 3 bases at J, with 11 bases between. The CDR3 loop spans 16 amino acids. The chain's CDR3 is CASSPPTGLDTGELFF. In nucleotides, the CDR3 is TGTGCCAGCTCACCACCGACGGGACTCGACACCGGGGAGCTGTTTTTT.

The chain recombines TRBV6-2 or TRBV6-3 with TRBJ2-6; D uncertain. CDR1 and CDR2 (germline): MNHEY, SVGEGT. The ends were cut back, 6 bases at V and 4 bases at J, with 7 bases in the middle. The CDR3 totals 13 residues. The CDR3 DNA follows: TGTGCCAGCAGGGAACGCGGGGCCAACGTCCTGACTTTC. It specifies CASRERGANVLTF.

The CDR3 sequence: CASSPTSAPSTDTQYF. Written as DNA, the CDR3 is TGTGCCAGCTCACCGACATCGGCCCCTAGCACAGATACGCAGTATTTT. V gene TRBV18 combines with J gene TRBJ2-3; no clear D gene. CDR3 size: 16 residues. Germline V gives CDR1 KGHSH, CDR2 LQKENI. Trimming pared 3 bases from V and 0 bases from J, leaving 13 bases between.

This chain uses TRBV11-1 with TRBJ2-7, with D perhaps given as TRBD1 or TRBD2 (5 bases each). CDR1 and CDR2 from the germline V gene are SGHAT and FQDESV (reference sequence). CDR3 size: 15 residues. Deletions cut 2 bases from V and 4 bases from J, with 15 bases between. CDR3 sequence: CASSLIGASGYEQYF. The CDR3 DNA reads TGTGCCAGCAGCTTAATTGGGGCCTCGGGATACGAGCAGTACTTC.

The V call is TRBV10-3, the J call TRBJ1-5, with D unclear. The germline V and J ends were trimmed by 4 bases and 3 bases, with 10 bases remaining between them. Germline loops: CDR1 ENHRY, CDR2 SYGVKD. This CDR3 has 14 amino acids. CDR3 bases: TGTGCCATCAGTGGCGACGGCCTCAATCAGCCCCAGCATTTT. Its protein is CAISGDGLNQPQHF.

The rearrangement joins TRBV20-1 to TRBJ2-5; 8 bases match TRBD2. The J call is uncertain, as TRBJ2-7 better fits the DNA end. The CDR3 extends over 15 amino acids. From germline, CDR1 is DFQATT and CDR2 SNEGSKA (reference sequence). The DNA for the CDR3 is TGCAGTGCTAGCGGCCCGGGAGGGAATCGGTACGAGCAGTACTTC. It is translated as CSASGPGGNRYEQYF.

The gene calls are TRBV10-3 and TRBJ2-5; D call uncertain. CDR3 length: 15 residues. Trimming pared 0 bases from V and 2 bases from J, leaving 10 bases between. Germline CDR1 reads ENHRY; CDR2 reads SYGVKD. The CDR3 protein is CAISESFGVQETQYF. CDR3 bases: TGTGCCATCAGTGAGTCGTTCGGCGTACAAGAGACCCAGTACTTC.

A word on this clonotype: The junction departs from the called germline gene at one end, perhaps through a read error. The CDR3 DNA follows: TGTGTCACCAGTGAGGGCAGGGGGCTGCATGGCTACACCTTC. Protein: CVTSEGRGLHGYTF. This chain connects TRBV24-1 to TRBJ1-2; 8 positions match TRBD1. From germline, CDR1 is KGHDR and CDR2 SFDVKD. This CDR3 contains 14 residues.

The rearrangement joins TRBV6-2 or TRBV6-3 to TRBJ1-5; D not certain. The CDR3 spans 13 residues. Looked up from germline, CDR1 is MNHEY and CDR2 is SVGEGT. Trimming stripped 2 bases from V and 5 bases from J, with 7 bases between. CDR3 loop: CASSYGRHQPQHF. The CDR3 DNA follows: TGTGCCAGCAGTTACGGCAGGCATCAGCCCCAGCATTTT.

For this clonotype: The junction differs from germline at one of its ends, possibly a read error. The rearrangement joins TRBV13 to TRBJ2-7, with D perhaps given as TRBD1 or TRBD2 (5 bases each). Germline CDR1 and CDR2: PRHDT and FYEKMQ (reference sequence). This CDR3 region has 12 residues. The chain's CDR3 is CVSSSLGGEQYF. CDR3 nucleotide sequence: TGTGTCAGCAGCTCACTTGGGGGCGAGCAGTACTTC.